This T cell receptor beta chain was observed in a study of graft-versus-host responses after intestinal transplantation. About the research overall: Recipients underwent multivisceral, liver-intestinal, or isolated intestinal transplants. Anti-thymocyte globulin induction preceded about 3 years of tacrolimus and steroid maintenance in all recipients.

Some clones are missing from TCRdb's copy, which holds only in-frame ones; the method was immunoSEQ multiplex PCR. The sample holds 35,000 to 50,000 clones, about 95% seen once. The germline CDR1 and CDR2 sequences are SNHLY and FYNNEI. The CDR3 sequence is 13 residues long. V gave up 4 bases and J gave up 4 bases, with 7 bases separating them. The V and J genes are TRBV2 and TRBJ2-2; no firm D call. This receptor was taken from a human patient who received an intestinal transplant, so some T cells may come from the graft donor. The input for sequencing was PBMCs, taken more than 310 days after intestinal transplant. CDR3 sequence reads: CASSGQATGELFF. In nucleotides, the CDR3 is TGTGCCAGCAGTGGGCAGGCCACCGGGGAGCTGTTTTTT. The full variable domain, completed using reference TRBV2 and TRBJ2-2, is EPEVTQTPSHQVTQMGQEVILRCVPISNHLYFYWYRQILGQKVEFLVSFYNNEISEKSEIFDDQFSVERPDGSNFTLKIRSTKLEDSAMYFCASSGQATGELFFGEGSRLTVL.